What follows describes a single T cell receptor beta chain. Its antigen is still unknown. This specimen belongs to a study of cytomegalovirus exposure and HLA in healthy donors. Points from the study as a whole: The productive fraction for most TCR beta V segments was about 90% or about 30% in an earlier analysis.

The PCR made use of 60 Vbeta and 13 Jbeta primers. Here immunoSEQ multiplex PCR was the method, and the copy in TCRdb shows in-frame clones only, minus some. The sample carries over 150,000 clones, 74% recorded once. The CDR3 contains 17 residues. V lost 4 bases, J lost 5 bases, and 13 bases stayed unmatched. CDR1 LNHNV and CDR2 YYDKDF come from the germline V gene (reference sequence). This sequence originates from a man aged 25 to 40 in good health and CMV-seronegative. V and J are TRBV15 and TRBJ2-3; 9 bases map to TRBD2. Sequencing was performed on PBMCs. CDR3 residues: CATSMSPVAGGLDTQYF. CDR3 DNA sequence: TGTGCCACCAGCATGTCCCCAGTGGCGGGGGGGTTAGATACGCAGTATTTT.